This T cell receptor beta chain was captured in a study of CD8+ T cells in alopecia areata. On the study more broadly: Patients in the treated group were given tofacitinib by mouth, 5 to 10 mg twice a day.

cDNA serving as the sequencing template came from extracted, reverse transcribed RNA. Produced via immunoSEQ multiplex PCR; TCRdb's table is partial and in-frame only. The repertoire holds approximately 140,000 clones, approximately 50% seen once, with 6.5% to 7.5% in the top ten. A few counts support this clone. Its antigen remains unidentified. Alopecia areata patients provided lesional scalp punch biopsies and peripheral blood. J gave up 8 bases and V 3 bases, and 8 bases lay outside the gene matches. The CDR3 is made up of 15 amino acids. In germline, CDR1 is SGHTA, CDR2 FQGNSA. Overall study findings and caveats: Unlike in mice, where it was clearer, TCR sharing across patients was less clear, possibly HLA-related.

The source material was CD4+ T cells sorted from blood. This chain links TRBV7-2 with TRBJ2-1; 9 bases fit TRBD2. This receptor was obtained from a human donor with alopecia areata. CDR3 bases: TGTGCCAGCAGCTTCGGCGGGAGGGCCTTATATGAGCAGTTCTTC. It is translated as CASSFGGRALYEQFF.